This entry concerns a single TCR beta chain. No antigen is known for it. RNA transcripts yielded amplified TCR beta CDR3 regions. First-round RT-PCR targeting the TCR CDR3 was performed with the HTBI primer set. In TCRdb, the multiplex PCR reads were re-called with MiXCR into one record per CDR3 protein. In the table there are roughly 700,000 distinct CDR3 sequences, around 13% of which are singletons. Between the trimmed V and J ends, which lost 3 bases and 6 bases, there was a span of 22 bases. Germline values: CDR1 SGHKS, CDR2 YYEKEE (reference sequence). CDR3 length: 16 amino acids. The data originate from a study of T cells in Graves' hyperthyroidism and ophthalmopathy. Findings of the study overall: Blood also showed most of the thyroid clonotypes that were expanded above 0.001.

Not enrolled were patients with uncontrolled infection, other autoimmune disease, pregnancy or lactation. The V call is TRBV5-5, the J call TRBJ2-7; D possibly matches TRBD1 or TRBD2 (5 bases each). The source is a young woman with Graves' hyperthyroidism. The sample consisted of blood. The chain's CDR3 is CASSWSFSRDRTEQYF. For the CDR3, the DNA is TGTGCCAGCAGCTGGAGTTTCAGCAGGGACCGGACCGAGCAGTACTTC.